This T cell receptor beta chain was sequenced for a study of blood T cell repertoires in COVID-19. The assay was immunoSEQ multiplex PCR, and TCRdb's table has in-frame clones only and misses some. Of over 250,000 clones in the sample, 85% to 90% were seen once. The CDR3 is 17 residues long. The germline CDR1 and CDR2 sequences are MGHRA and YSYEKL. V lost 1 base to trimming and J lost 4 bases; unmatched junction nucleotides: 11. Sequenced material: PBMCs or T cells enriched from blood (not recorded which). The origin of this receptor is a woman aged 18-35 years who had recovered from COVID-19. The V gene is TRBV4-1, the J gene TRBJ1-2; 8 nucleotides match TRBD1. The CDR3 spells CASSQGTGLPFGYGYTF. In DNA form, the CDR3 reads TGCGCCAGCAGCCAAGGGACAGGGCTGCCCTTTGGCTATGGCTACACCTTC.